A selection of T cell receptor beta chains follows, all from one sample in a study of T cell changes during pregnancy in multiple sclerosis. Sequencing used immunoSEQ multiplex PCR; TCRdb keeps in-frame clones, though not all of them. The profile shows 13,000 or so clones, 85% to 90% of them singletons. Sequencing was performed on CD8+ T cells from peripheral blood mononuclear cells, taken in the first trimester of pregnancy. The receptor source for this set is a female donor with multiple sclerosis, enrolled in a pregnancy study. The CDR3 runs from the conserved cysteine through the conserved F or W. The D gene is left open where the match is weak. Size values are once, few and many counts, or a class for expanded clones, and some rows have none.

CDR3nt: TGTGCCAGCAGCTTGAGGGGAGAAAAACTGTTTTTT
CDR3aa: CASSLRGEKLFF
v_gene: TRBV5-4
j_gene: TRBJ1-4
d_gene: -
abundance: once

CDR3nt: TGTGCCGCCAGGCGGGGAGAAGATAATTCACCCCTCCACTTT
CDR3aa: CAARRGEDNSPLHF
v_gene: TRBV15
j_gene: TRBJ1-6
d_gene: -
abundance: once

CDR3nt: TGTGCCAGCAGTTTTGGACAGGAAGTAGTCTACGAGCAGTACTTC
CDR3aa: CASSFGQEVVYEQYF
v_gene: TRBV28
j_gene: TRBJ2-7
d_gene: TRBD1
abundance: -

CDR3nt: TGTGCCAGCAGTGACACCGGTTCGTATGGCTACACCTTC
CDR3aa: CASSDTGSYGYTF
v_gene: TRBV2
j_gene: TRBJ1-2
d_gene: -
abundance: -

CDR3nt: TGTGCCAGCAGCCGGACAACGGACAGGGGAGCTTTCTTT
CDR3aa: CASSRTTDRGAFF
v_gene: TRBV7-9
j_gene: TRBJ1-1
d_gene: TRBD1
abundance: few

CDR3nt: TGTGCCACCAGCAGAGTTGGGGGAGGTGAAAAACTGTTTTTT
CDR3aa: CATSRVGGGEKLFF
v_gene: TRBV15
j_gene: TRBJ1-4
d_gene: -
abundance: -

CDR3nt: TGTGCCAGCAGTGAAGTGGGGAGGGAGGAGACCCAGTACTTC
CDR3aa: CASSEVGREETQYF
v_gene: TRBV25-1
j_gene: TRBJ2-5
d_gene: TRBD2
abundance: -

CDR3nt: TGTGCCACCACCCCGCTAGAAGGTGATACGCAGTATTTT
CDR3aa: CATTPLEGDTQYF
v_gene: TRBV15
j_gene: TRBJ2-3
d_gene: -
abundance: -

CDR3nt: TGTGCCTGGAGTGAGGATCCGACAGGGGGTTACTCTGGGGCCAACGTCCTGACTTTC
CDR3aa: CAWSEDPTGGYSGANVLTF
v_gene: TRBV30
j_gene: TRBJ2-6
d_gene: TRBD1
abundance: once

CDR3nt: TGTGCCAGCAGGCTAGCGGGGGGCTCCTACAATGAGCAGTTCTTC
CDR3aa: CASRLAGGSYNEQFF
v_gene: TRBV2
j_gene: TRBJ2-1
d_gene: TRBD2
abundance: -

CDR3nt: TGTGCCAGCAGCGTAGGAGGAGGAGGGCGACCCAATGAAAAACTGTTTTTT
CDR3aa: CASSVGGGGRPNEKLFF
v_gene: TRBV9
j_gene: TRBJ1-4
d_gene: -
abundance: -

CDR3nt: TGCGCCAGCCGGGTAGGAGGCTCCTACGAGCAGTACTTC
CDR3aa: CASRVGGSYEQYF
v_gene: TRBV5-1
j_gene: TRBJ2-7
d_gene: -
abundance: -

CDR3nt: TGTGCCAGCAGCCTCACAGGACAGGGGGCGACTCATGGCTACACCTTC
CDR3aa: CASSLTGQGATHGYTF
v_gene: TRBV9
j_gene: TRBJ1-2
d_gene: TRBD1
abundance: -

CDR3nt: TGTGCCAGTAGTATAGTGTCAGGGGGACCCTCCTTTAACGGATATGGCTACACCTTC
CDR3aa: CASSIVSGGPSFNGYGYTF
v_gene: TRBV19
j_gene: TRBJ1-2
d_gene: TRBD1
abundance: -

CDR3nt: TGTGCCAGCCCCCCGCAGGCTGAGGGCTACACCTTC
CDR3aa: CASPPQAEGYTF
v_gene: TRBV27
j_gene: TRBJ1-2
d_gene: -
abundance: -

CDR3nt: TGTGCCAGCAGCTTTTGGGGAGCCGAGCAGTACTTC
CDR3aa: CASSFWGAEQYF
v_gene: TRBV11-2
j_gene: TRBJ2-7
d_gene: -
abundance: -

CDR3nt: TGTGCCAGCAGCCCACAGGGTACTCACTATGGCTACACCTTC
CDR3aa: CASSPQGTHYGYTF
v_gene: TRBV16
j_gene: TRBJ1-2
d_gene: -
abundance: few

CDR3nt: TGCAGCGTTGCGGGGTCTAGCGACTACAATGAGCAGTTCTTC
CDR3aa: CSVAGSSDYNEQFF
v_gene: TRBV29-1
j_gene: TRBJ2-1
d_gene: -
abundance: -

CDR3nt: TGCGCCAGCAGTCACTTGAGCTCCTACAATGAGCAGTTCTTC
CDR3aa: CASSHLSSYNEQFF
v_gene: TRBV4-3
j_gene: TRBJ2-1
d_gene: -
abundance: once

CDR3nt: TGTGCCAGCACCTACCTGGGGGGGGAGACCCAGTACTTC
CDR3aa: CASTYLGGETQYF
v_gene: TRBV28
j_gene: TRBJ2-5
d_gene: TRBD2
abundance: -

CDR3nt: TGTGCCAGCAAGCTTATCGACGAGGGCACTGAAGCTTTCTTT
CDR3aa: CASKLIDEGTEAFF
v_gene: TRBV6-5
j_gene: TRBJ1-1
d_gene: -
abundance: few

CDR3nt: TGTGCCAGTAGTATTTCAGGGCCCACAGATACGCAGTATTTT
CDR3aa: CASSISGPTDTQYF
v_gene: TRBV19
j_gene: TRBJ2-3
d_gene: -
abundance: -

CDR3nt: TGTGCCAGCAGTTTATTGTCAGGGGGACTGATGAACACTGAAGCTTTCTTT
CDR3aa: CASSLLSGGLMNTEAFF
v_gene: TRBV27
j_gene: TRBJ1-1
d_gene: TRBD1
abundance: once

CDR3nt: TGTGCCAGCAGCTTGAGGAGTCAGGGGAGCTCCTACGAGCAGTACTTC
CDR3aa: CASSLRSQGSSYEQYF
v_gene: TRBV5-5
j_gene: TRBJ2-7
d_gene: -
abundance: -

CDR3nt: TGTGCCAGCAGACCCCTAGCGGGGATATACAATGAGCAGTTCTTC
CDR3aa: CASRPLAGIYNEQFF
v_gene: TRBV7-2
j_gene: TRBJ2-1
d_gene: TRBD2
abundance: -

CDR3nt: TGTGCCAGCAGTGAAATCCCGGGTAGCGGGGGGGCGACGGATACGCAGTATTTT
CDR3aa: CASSEIPGSGGATDTQYF
v_gene: TRBV6-1
j_gene: TRBJ2-3
d_gene: TRBD2
abundance: -

CDR3nt: TGCGCCAGCACCGCGGGGCGGAGCACTGAAGCTTTCTTT
CDR3aa: CASTAGRSTEAFF
v_gene: TRBV5-1
j_gene: TRBJ1-1
d_gene: -
abundance: -

CDR3nt: TGTGCCAGCAGCCCCGGGACAGGGGGAGGTGAAGCTTTCTTT
CDR3aa: CASSPGTGGGEAFF
v_gene: TRBV5-4
j_gene: TRBJ1-1
d_gene: TRBD1
abundance: -

CDR3nt: TGTGCCAGCAGTGACTCTGTTGGTGGCGGAAACAATGAGCAGTTCTTC
CDR3aa: CASSDSVGGGNNEQFF
v_gene: TRBV6-4
j_gene: TRBJ2-1
d_gene: -
abundance: -

CDR3nt: TGTGCCAGCAGTCACCTACTAGCGGGGGGCCCAGATACGCAGTATTTT
CDR3aa: CASSHLLAGGPDTQYF
v_gene: TRBV27
j_gene: TRBJ2-3
d_gene: TRBD2
abundance: -

CDR3nt: TGTGCCAGCAGTTTCGGACACCGGGCCTACGAGCAGTACTTC
CDR3aa: CASSFGHRAYEQYF
v_gene: TRBV6-5
j_gene: TRBJ2-7
d_gene: -
abundance: -

CDR3nt: TGTGCCAGTAGTATAAGCGAGGAGATGAACACTGAAGCTTTCTTT
CDR3aa: CASSISEEMNTEAFF
v_gene: TRBV19
j_gene: TRBJ1-1
d_gene: -
abundance: -

CDR3nt: TGTGCCAGCAGCTTCGGCGCGGATCCCTACGAGCAGTACTTC
CDR3aa: CASSFGADPYEQYF
v_gene: TRBV11-2
j_gene: TRBJ2-7
d_gene: -
abundance: -

CDR3nt: TGTGCCAGCAACTCGCTGGGGGGGGCGCGGAATGAGCAGTTCTTC
CDR3aa: CASNSLGGARNEQFF
v_gene: TRBV7-9
j_gene: TRBJ2-1
d_gene: -
abundance: -

CDR3nt: TGTGCCAGTAGTACCCGGGGGGGTCGGACTGAAGCTTTCTTT
CDR3aa: CASSTRGGRTEAFF
v_gene: TRBV19
j_gene: TRBJ1-1
d_gene: -
abundance: -

CDR3nt: TGCGCCAGCAGCCAAGGCGGGACGGGGTTGGCAGATACGCAGTATTTT
CDR3aa: CASSQGGTGLADTQYF
v_gene: TRBV4-3
j_gene: TRBJ2-3
d_gene: -
abundance: -

CDR3nt: TGTGCCAGCAGCGGACGGGGGGGCCCTCCGGAGACCCAGTACTTC
CDR3aa: CASSGRGGPPETQYF
v_gene: TRBV9
j_gene: TRBJ2-5
d_gene: TRBD2
abundance: -

CDR3nt: TGTGCCAGCAGTCGCAGGGACAGAGGCTTAGAGACCCAGTACTTC
CDR3aa: CASSRRDRGLETQYF
v_gene: TRBV27
j_gene: TRBJ2-5
d_gene: TRBD1
abundance: -

CDR3nt: TGTGCCAGCAGCCCCCAAGCCGGGACAGGAGCAGATACGCAGTATTTT
CDR3aa: CASSPQAGTGADTQYF
v_gene: TRBV4-2
j_gene: TRBJ2-3
d_gene: TRBD1
abundance: -

CDR3nt: TGCGCCAGCAGCCCCCCTCTGAGGAGTGCGGGGGGTGAGACCCAGTACTTC
CDR3aa: CASSPPLRSAGGETQYF
v_gene: TRBV5-1
j_gene: TRBJ2-5
d_gene: TRBD2
abundance: -

CDR3nt: TGTGCCAGCAGGATGGGACAGGGGAACTATGGCTACACCTTC
CDR3aa: CASRMGQGNYGYTF
v_gene: TRBV21-1
j_gene: TRBJ1-2
d_gene: -
abundance: -

CDR3nt: TGTGCCAGCAGCCAAGGACAACTCATAGGGGGCACTGAAGCTTTCTTT
CDR3aa: CASSQGQLIGGTEAFF
v_gene: TRBV14
j_gene: TRBJ1-1
d_gene: -
abundance: -

CDR3nt: TGTGCCAGCAGCGGAGGAGACAGGCATCCTACGTACGAGCAGTACTTC
CDR3aa: CASSGGDRHPTYEQYF
v_gene: TRBV7-6
j_gene: TRBJ2-7
d_gene: -
abundance: -

CDR3nt: TGCGCCAGCAGCCCAACCCCCACTTTAGAACCAAGCACAGATACGCAGTATTTT
CDR3aa: CASSPTPTLEPSTDTQYF
v_gene: TRBV4-1
j_gene: TRBJ2-3
d_gene: -
abundance: medium-sized

CDR3nt: TGTGCCAGTGGGTCACTAGCGGGGGGGGTAGATACGCAGTATTTT
CDR3aa: CASGSLAGGVDTQYF
v_gene: TRBV19
j_gene: TRBJ2-3
d_gene: TRBD2
abundance: -

CDR3nt: TGTGCCAGCAGCTTGGGGTGGCAGTACGAGCAGTACTTC
CDR3aa: CASSLGWQYEQYF
v_gene: TRBV5-6
j_gene: TRBJ2-7
d_gene: -
abundance: -

CDR3nt: TGTGCCATCAGTGAGTATCGTGGCGACAGCTATGGCTACACCTTC
CDR3aa: CAISEYRGDSYGYTF
v_gene: TRBV10-3
j_gene: TRBJ1-2
d_gene: -
abundance: -

CDR3nt: TGCGCCAGCAGCCAAGATTTCGGGACAGGGCACAATGAGCAGTTCTTC
CDR3aa: CASSQDFGTGHNEQFF
v_gene: TRBV4-3
j_gene: TRBJ2-1
d_gene: TRBD1
abundance: -

CDR3nt: TGCGCCAGCAGCCCATACACCGGGGAGCTGTTTTTT
CDR3aa: CASSPYTGELFF
v_gene: TRBV4-1
j_gene: TRBJ2-2
d_gene: -
abundance: -

CDR3nt: TGTGCCAGTAGTATAGATAGCGGGGGGATTTTTAAAGAGCAGTTCTTC
CDR3aa: CASSIDSGGIFKEQFF
v_gene: TRBV19
j_gene: TRBJ2-1
d_gene: TRBD2
abundance: -

CDR3nt: TGTGCCAGCAGCCTAGTCCTGCAGGGAGGTTCCACTGAAGCTTTCTTT
CDR3aa: CASSLVLQGGSTEAFF
v_gene: TRBV5-5
j_gene: TRBJ1-1
d_gene: -
abundance: -

CDR3nt: TGTGCCACCAGCAGAGACAGGGGACCCTCCCAGCCCCAGCATTTT
CDR3aa: CATSRDRGPSQPQHF
v_gene: TRBV15
j_gene: TRBJ1-5
d_gene: -
abundance: -

CDR3nt: TGTGCCAGCAGTGAAGCGACTTCCCAACCGGGTGAGCAGTTCTTC
CDR3aa: CASSEATSQPGEQFF
v_gene: TRBV2
j_gene: TRBJ2-1
d_gene: -
abundance: -

CDR3nt: TGTGCCAGCAGCGTGGGGGGAGCCTCCGAGCAGTACTTC
CDR3aa: CASSVGGASEQYF
v_gene: TRBV9
j_gene: TRBJ2-7
d_gene: -
abundance: -